The 30 T cell receptor beta chains presented below share a single source sample, sequenced in a study of CD8+CD57+ T cells in acquired aplastic anemia. Genomic DNA provided the template from which TCR beta VDJ and CDR3 profiles were obtained. TCRdb passed the reads through MiXCR, listing each CDR3 protein once. Of around 170,000 distinct CDR3 sequences detected, under 55% appear once; the ten largest clones hold approximately 9.7%. Patients included in sequencing had previously demonstrated CD8+CD57+ cell expansion by flow cytometry. Sequences were obtained from sorted CD4+, CD8+, or CD8+CD57+ T cells (not recorded which) from PBMCs. These TCRs come from a human donor with aplastic anemia.

The sample holds a few counts of this clonotype. The chain links TRBV25-1 to TRBJ1-3; TRBD1 might be the D (5 bases). There are 15 residues in the CDR3. V was cut by 3 bases and J by 4 bases, with 13 bases left in between. Germline V CDR1 and CDR2: MGHDK, SYGVNS. The CDR3 DNA sequence: TGTGCCAGCAGTGAGGGGGACGGGATAGGAAACACCATATATTTT. Protein: CASSEGDGIGNTIYF.

This clonotype has ten or more counts. The CDR3 reads CASSFNGQLEQYF. CDR3 nucleotides: TGTGCCAGCAGCTTTAACGGACAGCTCGAGCAGTACTTC. The chain joins TRBV5-8 to TRBJ2-7; weak D call: TRBD1 (6 bases). The CDR3 consists of 13 residues. V was shortened by 2 bases and J by 6 bases, with 12 bases between the two germline ends. In germline, CDR1 is SGHTS, CDR2 YDEGEE.

There are many counts of this clonotype. The gene calls are TRBV9 and TRBJ2-3; no clear D. Germline CDR1 is SGDLS and CDR2 is YYNGEE. Trimming stripped 0 bases from V and 4 bases from J, with 15 bases between. There are 16 residues in the CDR3. Written as DNA, the CDR3 is TGTGCCAGCAGCGTAGTTTCCTCTGCAAGGGCAGATACGCAGTATTTT. Translating gives CASSVVSSARADTQYF.

The chain links TRBV27 to TRBJ1-1, with D possibly being TRBD1 (5 bases). The CDR3 totals 16 residues. The V end lost 5 bases, the J end lost 7 bases, and 23 bases lay between the germline ends. Germline V gene data show CDR1 as MNHEY and CDR2 as SMNVEV (reference sequence). This CDR3 reads CASSPHFRDQGFEAFF. The CDR3 coding sequence is TGTGCCAGCAGTCCCCATTTCCGTGACCAGGGCTTTGAAGCTTTCTTT.

The chain employs TRBV10-3 and TRBJ1-1; weak D call: TRBD1 (5 bases). The CDR3 consists of 16 residues. The germline V gene encodes CDR1 ENHRY and CDR2 SYGVKD. The V end lost 4 bases, the J end lost 1 base, and 16 bases lay between the germline ends. The chain's CDR3 is CAISGGGGFRNTEAFF. The CDR3 nucleotides read TGTGCCATCAGTGGGGGGGGAGGGTTTAGGAACACTGAAGCTTTCTTT.

CDR3 in DNA: TGTGCCAGCAGTGTGATGGACGGCCGTATAGAGGGGGAAGATACGCAGTATTTT. This gives the protein CASSVMDGRIEGEDTQYF. The V and J genes are TRBV25-1 and TRBJ2-3, with TRBD1 as a possible D gene (6 bases). The V and J ends lost 4 bases and 5 bases respectively, with 25 bases between them. The CDR3 has 18 amino acids. CDR1 and CDR2 from the germline V gene are MGHDK and SYGVNS.

This chain links TRBV4-1 with TRBJ1-2; D is uncertain. V was pared by 0 bases and J by 8 bases, with 19 bases between. The germline V gene has CDR1 MGHRA and CDR2 YSYEKL. This CDR3 region has 16 residues. The CDR3 region is CASSQDPGRLGVGYTF. For the CDR3, the DNA is TGCGCCAGCAGCCAAGATCCTGGACGGCTGGGAGTCGGCTACACCTTC.

The rearrangement uses TRBV24-1 and TRBJ1-1; TRBD1 matches 8 bases. The CDR3 contains 13 residues. Germline V gene lookup returns CDR1 KGHDR and CDR2 SFDVKD. The V and J ends lost 3 bases and 8 bases, in that order; junction bases with no gene match: 4. DNA for the CDR3: TGTGCCACCAGTGATGAGAGGACAGGGGAAGCTTTCTTT. This translates into CATSDERTGEAFF.

This clonotype was counted only a few times. The chain uses TRBV29-1 and TRBJ1-4, with D unclear. CDR1 and CDR2 from the germline V gene are SQVTM and ANQGSEA. Trimming took 5 bases from V and 7 from J, leaving 5 bases between them. This CDR3 comprises 10 residues. CDR3 DNA: TGCAGCGTTCTTGGTGAAAAACTGTTTTTT. Translated, it gives CSVLGEKLFF.

The chain links TRBV19 to TRBJ2-2; the D is unclear. V was trimmed by 4 bases and J by 4 bases, leaving 13 bases between them. Germline V gene lookup returns CDR1 LNHDA and CDR2 SQIVND (reference sequence). The CDR3 contains 15 residues. The CDR3 DNA follows: TGTGCCAGTAGTACGACCACTGGAACCACCGGGGAGCTGTTTTTT. Encoded protein: CASSTTTGTTGELFF.

To note about this clonotype: Given a much more abundant clone one base away, this may be a read error. The chain is built from TRBV5-1 and TRBJ2-1; unclear D gene. With 4 bases removed from V and 9 bases from J, the gap between germline ends came to 14 bases. Germline assignment: CDR1 SGHRS and CDR2 YFSETQ. The CDR3 length is 13 residues. DNA for the CDR3: TGCGCCAGCAGCCCATTTCCCGATACTGAGCAGTTCTTC. This gives the protein CASSPFPDTEQFF.

The J gene is TRBJ2-1, the V gene TRBV12-3 or TRBV12-4; 10 nucleotides line up with TRBD2. The CDR3 is 15 residues long. The V and J ends lost 6 bases and 3 bases, in that order; junction bases with no gene match: 5. The CDR3: CASRSSGGRYNEQFF. The CDR3 DNA reads as TGTGCCAGCAGGTCTAGCGGGGGCCGCTACAATGAGCAGTTCTTC.

The chain recombines TRBV10-3 with TRBJ2-5; 14 bases match TRBD2. With V trimmed by 4 bases and J by 4 bases, 8 bases remained unmatched. The CDR3 sequence is 17 residues long. Germline V gene lookup returns CDR1 ENHRY and CDR2 SYGVKD. The chain's CDR3 is CAISARGTSGSSETQYF. CDR3 nucleotides: TGTGCCATCAGTGCTAGGGGGACTAGCGGGAGCTCAGAGACCCAGTACTTC.

This clonotype was detected many times. The rearrangement uses TRBV7-2 and TRBJ2-3; D is unclear. This CDR3 is 14 amino acids long. Germline CDR1 SGHTA, CDR2 FQGNSA. Trimming stripped 5 bases from V and 1 base from J, with 10 bases between. CDR3 region: CASSPEWGTDTQYF. CDR3 DNA sequence: TGTGCCAGCAGCCCGGAATGGGGCACAGATACGCAGTATTTT.

The rearrangement uses TRBV11-1 and TRBJ2-7, with TRBD2 identical over 13 bases. The ends lost 5 bases at V and 0 bases at J; junction bases unmatched: 7. Germline values: CDR1 SGHAT, CDR2 FQDESV (reference sequence). This CDR3 contains 17 residues. The CDR3 loop is CASSHGLAGVPSYEQYF. The CDR3 DNA reads TGTGCCAGCAGCCACGGACTAGCGGGAGTTCCCTCCTACGAGCAGTACTTC.

This clonotype was counted ten times or more. This chain joins TRBV19 and TRBJ2-7; a possible D gene is TRBD1 (5 bases). CDR1 and CDR2 (germline): LNHDA, SQIVND (reference sequence). The CDR3 has 13 residues. The V gene lost 5 bases and the J gene lost 3 bases, with 11 bases spanning the gap. The CDR3 nucleotides read TGTGCCAGTAGTTGGGAAAGGGGCTACGAGCAGTACTTC. It translates to CASSWERGYEQYF.

The V and J genes are TRBV2 and TRBJ2-7; 12 bases line up with TRBD2. Germline values: CDR1 SNHLY, CDR2 FYNNEI. The CDR3 sequence is 14 residues long. V shed 6 bases and J 4 bases; nucleotides not matched to a gene: 4. CDR3: CASRRLAGVYEQYF. CDR3 nucleotide sequence: TGTGCCAGCAGGAGACTAGCGGGAGTGTACGAGCAGTACTTC.

This clonotype was counted ten times or more. The V call is TRBV7-2, the J call TRBJ1-5; 7 bases match TRBD1. This CDR3 spans 13 amino acids. With 2 bases clipped from V and 6 bases from J, the junction kept 1 base outside the gene matches. The V gene's germline CDR1 is SGHTA and CDR2 FQGNSA. For the CDR3, the DNA is TGTGCCAGCAGCTTACAGGGGGGTCAGCCCCAGCATTTT. Its protein product is CASSLQGGQPQHF.

The chain uses TRBV7-8 and TRBJ1-1; D possibly corresponds to TRBD1 (6 bases). The V end lost 5 bases, the J end lost 3 bases, and 13 bases lay between the germline ends. The CDR3 has 14 residues. The germline gives CDR1 SGHVS, CDR2 FQNEAQ. This chain's CDR3 is CASSQGGWDTEAFF. DNA for the CDR3: TGTGCCAGCAGCCAAGGGGGTTGGGACACTGAAGCTTTCTTT.

V and J are TRBV2 and TRBJ1-4; TRBD1 agrees at 7 bases. This CDR3 spans 14 amino acids. V shed 7 bases, J shed 7 bases, and the junction held 9 bases outside the gene matches. Germline V gives CDR1 SNHLY, CDR2 FYNNEI. The CDR3 is CASKTRGGPEKLFF. The DNA for the CDR3 is TGTGCCAGCAAGACCAGGGGGGGCCCTGAAAAACTGTTTTTT.

This clonotype was counted ten times or more. The genes are TRBV6-6 and TRBJ1-1, with a weak D call TRBD1 (5 bases). Trimming took off 4 bases at V and 0 bases at J, with 12 bases between the two ends. CDR3 size: 15 residues. Germline V gene data show CDR1 as MNHNY and CDR2 as SVGAGI (reference sequence). The CDR3: CASSSAGGVNTEAFF. The CDR3 coding sequence is TGTGCCAGCAGTTCCGCGGGGGGTGTGAACACTGAAGCTTTCTTT.

This clonotype has a count of ten or more. The chain recombines TRBV6-1 with TRBJ2-7; 8 bases align to TRBD2. The V and J ends lost 7 bases and 7 bases, in that order; junction bases with no gene match: 15. CDR3 length: 15 residues. Germline CDR1 reads MNHNS; CDR2 reads SASEGT. In DNA, the CDR3 is TGTGCCAGCACCGACAGTCCGGGACTAGGTCGGGAGCAGTACTTC. Protein: CASTDSPGLGREQYF.

The chain recombines TRBV12-3 or TRBV12-4 with TRBJ2-7; D is possibly TRBD1 (6 bases). This CDR3 is built from 13 residues. V lost 11 bases, J lost 3 bases, and 17 bases lay in between. The CDR3 region has the DNA TGTGCCTCAATGACAGGCCCCCGCTACGAGCAGTACTTC. It encodes CASMTGPRYEQYF.

This chain joins TRBV12-3 or TRBV12-4 and TRBJ1-3, with 8 nucleotides matching TRBD1. J lost 1 base, V lost 3 bases, and 5 bases had no gene match. CDR3 length: 16 residues. CDR3 region: CASSLTGQASGNTIYF. CDR3 DNA: TGTGCCAGCAGTTTGACGGGACAGGCATCTGGAAACACCATATATTTT.

The chain recombines TRBV29-1 with TRBJ2-3; D might be TRBD1 (5 bases). The length of the CDR3 is 15 residues. V was cut by 2 bases and J by 6 bases, with 18 bases left in between. From germline, CDR1 is SQVTM and CDR2 ANQGSEA. The CDR3 DNA follows: TGCAGCGTTGAACGGACACCCCAGGCGACGGATACGCAGTATTTT. This sequence encodes CSVERTPQATDTQYF.

This clonotype was counted at least ten times. The V and J genes are TRBV19 and TRBJ1-4; D perhaps matches TRBD1 (6 bases). Germline CDR1 and CDR2: LNHDA and SQIVND (reference sequence). The CDR3 has 14 amino acids. V dropped 3 bases and J dropped 8 bases, with 13 bases sitting between them. This CDR3 reads CASSIGRGEEKLFF. CDR3 coding DNA: TGTGCCAGTAGTATTGGCAGGGGAGAGGAAAAACTGTTTTTT. The whole variable domain, remainder taken from reference TRBV19 and TRBJ1-4, is DGGITQSPKYLFRKEGQNVTLSCEQNLNHDAMYWYRQDPGQGLRLIYYSQIVNDFQKGDIAEGYSVSREKKESFPLTVTSAQKNPTAFYLCASSIGRGEEKLFFGSGTQLSVL.

The chain is built from TRBV12-3 or TRBV12-4 and TRBJ2-7, with 7 bases matching TRBD2. This CDR3 is built from 19 residues. The trim removed 5 bases at V and 6 bases at J, leaving 25 bases unmatched. CDR3 region: CASSTLGLVGETWAGEQYF. CDR3 nucleotide sequence: TGTGCCAGCAGTACACTAGGACTAGTGGGGGAGACTTGGGCCGGCGAGCAGTACTTC.

This chain uses TRBV2 with TRBJ2-7, with 12 bases lining up with TRBD2. J was trimmed by 3 bases and V by 7 bases; bases with no gene match: 4. The germline V gene encodes CDR1 SNHLY and CDR2 FYNNEI. This CDR3 has 14 residues. The DNA of the CDR3 is TGTGCCAGCAAGTGGACTAGCGGGGACTACGAGCAGTACTTC. Translated, it gives CASKWTSGDYEQYF.

The chain couples TRBV7-6 to TRBJ2-1, with no clear D. From germline, CDR1 is SGHVS and CDR2 FNYEAQ. The CDR3 spans 15 residues. V was clipped by 4 bases and J by 0 bases, with 10 bases between them. CDR3 protein: CASSSSVGSYNEQFF. The CDR3 DNA reads TGTGCCAGCAGCTCCTCGGTAGGCTCCTACAATGAGCAGTTCTTC. Supplemented by reference TRBV7-6 and TRBJ2-1, the full variable domain reads GAGVSQSPRYKVTKRGQDVALRCDPISGHVSLYWYRQALGQGPEFLTYFNYEAQQDKSGLPNDRFSAERPEGSISTLTIQRTEQRDSAMYRCASSSSVGSYNEQFFGPGTRLTVL.

V and J are TRBV6-4 and TRBJ2-3; 9 nucleotides agree with TRBD2. CDR1 MRHNA and CDR2 SNTAGT come from the germline V gene. The CDR3 is made up of 13 amino acids. V was clipped by 8 bases and J by 2 bases; unmatched bases: 2. CDR3 nucleotides: TGTGCCAGCGGCGGGGGGGACACAGATACGCAGTATTTT. It is translated as CASGGGDTDTQYF.